The 20 T cell receptor beta chains in this list originate from one sample, sequenced in a study of blood T cell repertoires in COVID-19. Measured with immunoSEQ multiplex PCR; TCRdb has only the in-frame clones, and not every one. Of about 370,000 clones listed, roughly 89% are singletons. Material: peripheral blood. These receptors were taken from a man younger than 35 with active or convalescent COVID-19.

V and J are TRBV5-6 and TRBJ2-3, with TRBD1 matching 9 bases. J was trimmed by 3 bases and V by 3 bases; bases with no gene match: 11. The CDR3 contains 17 residues. Germline assignment: CDR1 SGHDT and CDR2 YYEEEE. The CDR3 DNA is TGTGCCAGCAGCTCGGATAACAGGGGGCGGACGACAGATACGCAGTATTTT. Residues: CASSSDNRGRTTDTQYF.

The gene calls are TRBV5-4 and TRBJ2-1, with TRBD1 as a possible D gene (5 bases). CDR1 SGHNT and CDR2 YYREEE come from the germline V gene (reference sequence). V lost 2 bases, J lost 5 bases, and 11 bases lay in between. This CDR3 has 14 amino acids. The CDR3: CASSFRVRDNEQFF. Here the CDR3 DNA reads TGTGCCAGCAGCTTTCGGGTCAGGGACAATGAGCAGTTCTTC.

This clone was found a few times. This chain connects TRBV21-1 to TRBJ1-2; TRBD1 is the table's D call, not checked against the DNA. TRBV21-1 is a recognized pseudogene. This CDR3 comprises 15 residues. In nucleotides, the CDR3 is TGTGCCAGCAGCAAAGCGGCGGACAGGGCGAATGGCTACACCTTC. It yields the protein CASSKAADRANGYTF.

The V and J genes are TRBV19 and TRBJ2-1; D may be TRBD1 (7 bases). V lost 3 bases and J lost 7, with 16 bases in between. The CDR3 has 15 amino acids. CDR1 LNHDA and CDR2 SQIVND come from the germline V gene (reference sequence). CDR3 sequence: CASSIPEQGGNEQFF. CDR3 nucleotide sequence: TGTGCCAGTAGTATTCCGGAGCAGGGGGGTAATGAGCAGTTCTTC.

V gene TRBV2 combines with J gene TRBJ1-1, with TRBD1 matching over 8 bases. Per germline, CDR1 SNHLY and CDR2 FYNNEI. The CDR3 contains 11 residues. The J segment lost 11 bases and the V segment lost 6 bases, leaving 5 bases of the junction unmatched. Written as DNA, the CDR3 is TGTGCCAGCAGCTCGACAGGGGTTGCTTTCTTT. Its translation: CASSSTGVAFF.

The rearrangement uses TRBV5-1 and TRBJ2-1; 7 bases fit TRBD2. Germline CDR1 and CDR2: SGHRS and YFSETQ. CDR3 length equals 15 residues. After removal of 1 base from V and 7 bases from J, the junction contained 8 bases not matched to a gene. For the CDR3, the DNA is TGCGCCAGCAGCTTGAGGGACTACCTCTTTAATGAGCAGTTCTTC. Translation: CASSLRDYLFNEQFF.

V and J are TRBV9 and TRBJ2-7; 8 bases align to TRBD1. V shed 4 bases and J 5 bases; nucleotides not matched to a gene: 11. CDR1 SGDLS and CDR2 YYNGEE come from the germline V gene. The CDR3 consists of 15 residues. This CDR3 reads CASSTRTGWSDEQYF. CDR3 nucleotide sequence: TGTGCCAGCAGCACTCGGACAGGGTGGTCCGACGAGCAGTACTTC.

This chain connects TRBV7-9 to TRBJ1-2; tentatively, D is TRBD1 (5 bases). The CDR3 totals 12 residues. Germline V gene data show CDR1 as SEHNR and CDR2 as FQNEAQ (reference sequence). Trimming stripped 2 bases from V and 8 bases from J, with 9 bases between. In nucleotides, the CDR3 is TGTGCCAGCAGCTTAATTAGGGGAGGCTACACCTTC. It codes for CASSLIRGGYTF.

This clone is a singleton in its sample. The genes are TRBV28 and TRBJ2-7; 8 bases fit TRBD1. The J segment lost 6 bases and the V segment lost 6 bases, leaving 13 bases of the junction unmatched. Looked up from germline, CDR1 is MDHEN and CDR2 is SYDVKM. This CDR3 is built from 15 residues. This chain's CDR3 is CASSSLRQGNIEQYF. Written as DNA, the CDR3 is TGTGCCAGCAGCTCCCTGAGACAGGGGAACATCGAGCAGTACTTC.

The chain combines TRBV27 with TRBJ1-2; no firm D call. Trimming cost V 5 bases and J 4 bases, with 8 bases left between them. This CDR3 is built from 12 residues. Germline V gene data show CDR1 as MNHEY and CDR2 as SMNVEV (reference sequence). The CDR3 loop is CASSNSLYGYTF. The CDR3 coding sequence is TGTGCCAGCAGTAATAGCCTCTATGGCTACACCTTC.

This clone was recorded only once. V and J are TRBV27 and TRBJ2-7; 8 nucleotides line up with TRBD2. V lost 4 bases and J lost 3; bases outside the gene matches: 14. Germline V gene data show CDR1 as MNHEY and CDR2 as SMNVEV (reference sequence). This CDR3 has 17 amino acids. The CDR3 bases are TGTGCCAGCAGTTCCCCCGGGGGTAGCGGGATACGCTACGAGCAGTACTTC. Translation: CASSSPGGSGIRYEQYF.

The chain couples TRBV30 to TRBJ2-7; 10 bases fit TRBD1. In germline, CDR1 is GTSNPN, CDR2 SVGIG (reference sequence). The CDR3 runs to 14 residues. Trimming took 6 bases from V and 3 from J; bases not matched to a gene: 8. CDR3 DNA: TGTGCCTGCCGCCTCCGGACAGGGGGCTACGAGCAGTACTTC. Its translation is CACRLRTGGYEQYF. The full variable domain, completed using reference TRBV30 and TRBJ2-7, is SQTIHQWPATLVQPVGSPLSLECTVEGTSNPNLYWYRQAAGRGLQLLFYSVGIGQISSEVPQNLSASRPQDRQFILSSKKLLLSDSGFYLCACRLRTGGYEQYFGPGTRLTVT.

A single count supports this clone. The chain recombines TRBV19 with TRBJ2-7; D is possibly TRBD2 (5 bases). V gave up 3 bases and J gave up 3 bases, with 18 bases separating them. The CDR3 totals 16 residues. Germline lookup yields CDR1 LNHDA and CDR2 SQIVND (reference sequence). The CDR3 nucleotides read TGTGCCAGTAGTATTTCGGGATACAGAGGTGGCTACGAGCAGTACTTC. Protein: CASSISGYRGGYEQYF. Using reference TRBV19 and TRBJ2-7 for the parts outside the CDR3, the full variable domain is DGGITQSPKYLFRKEGQNVTLSCEQNLNHDAMYWYRQDPGQGLRLIYYSQIVNDFQKGDIAEGYSVSREKKESFPLTVTSAQKNPTAFYLCASSISGYRGGYEQYFGPGTRLTVT.

This chain connects TRBV2 to TRBJ1-6; 9 bases fit TRBD1. Looked up from germline, CDR1 is SNHLY and CDR2 is FYNNEI. CDR3 size: 13 residues. The ends lost 8 bases at V and 5 bases at J; junction bases unmatched: 1. The DNA of the CDR3 is TGTGCCAGCCGGGACAGGGATAATTCACCCCTCCACTTT. Translated: CASRDRDNSPLHF.

J is TRBJ2-2 and V is TRBV6-5, with 8 bases matching TRBD2. V was clipped by 2 bases and J by 1 base; unmatched bases: 0. Germline CDR1 and CDR2: MNHEY and SVGAGI. This CDR3 is built from 15 residues. CDR3 loop: CASSYTSGNTGELFF. In DNA form, the CDR3 reads TGTGCCAGCAGTTACACTAGCGGGAACACCGGGGAGCTGTTTTTT.

The chain is built from TRBV19 and TRBJ2-7; 7 bases fit TRBD1. Germline CDR1 is LNHDA and CDR2 is SQIVND (reference sequence). The V segment lost 5 bases and the J segment 2 bases; nucleotides outside the gene matches: 6. CDR3 length equals 14 residues. Here the CDR3 reads CASSLGDSTYEQYF. Written as DNA, the CDR3 is TGTGCCAGTAGTCTCGGGGACAGTACCTACGAGCAGTACTTC. Based on the CDR3 plus reference TRBV19 and TRBJ2-7, the full variable domain is DGGITQSPKYLFRKEGQNVTLSCEQNLNHDAMYWYRQDPGQGLRLIYYSQIVNDFQKGDIAEGYSVSREKKESFPLTVTSAQKNPTAFYLCASSLGDSTYEQYFGPGTRLTVT.

The V and J genes are TRBV20-1 and TRBJ1-1; D uncertain. From germline, CDR1 is DFQATT and CDR2 SNEGSKA (reference sequence). V lost 6 bases and J lost 3, with 8 bases in between. This CDR3 contains 11 residues. The CDR3 nucleotides read TGCAGTGCCCCCCAGGACACTGAAGCTTTCTTT. Its translation: CSAPQDTEAFF.

V gene TRBV6-5 combines with J gene TRBJ1-6; D is ambiguous. Per germline, CDR1 MNHEY and CDR2 SVGAGI. The CDR3 length is 16 residues. With 0 bases removed from V and 0 bases from J, the gap between germline ends came to 6 bases. This chain's CDR3 is CASSYSASSYNSPLHF. The CDR3, as DNA: TGTGCCAGCAGTTACTCCGCGAGCTCCTATAATTCACCCCTCCACTTT.

The J gene is TRBJ1-3, the V gene TRBV28; no clear D. The CDR3 has 15 amino acids. V gave up 6 bases and J gave up 5 bases, with 17 bases separating them. Looked up from germline, CDR1 is MDHEN and CDR2 is SYDVKM. CDR3 DNA sequence: TGTGCCAGCAGCCACCGAGGAGGGCACAGAAACACCATATATTTT. Amino acids: CASSHRGGHRNTIYF.

The gene calls are TRBV28 and TRBJ1-6; no definite D call. There are 15 residues in the CDR3. The germline V and J ends were trimmed by 7 bases and 12 bases, with 22 bases remaining between them. Per the germline V gene, CDR1 is MDHEN and CDR2 is SYDVKM. This CDR3 reads CASTQHGPLVQPLHF. CDR3 DNA: TGTGCCAGCACCCAACATGGGCCGTTAGTTCAACCCCTCCACTTT.